The 28 T cell receptor beta chains reported below all come from one sample, sequenced in a study of early T cells in non-severe SARS-CoV-2 infection (dated by TCRdb to the early 2020s). Library creation used 5' RACE. The sequencer was a NextSeq 500. TCRdb reran the public reads through fastp at Q25 and MiXCR, keeping productive beta chains. Rows with a matching CDR3 protein are joined into one entry that keeps the most common DNA and genes. The sample table records more than 35,000 distinct CDR3 sequences; roughly 6% of these occur just once. The biggest ten clones account for more than 4.5% of the sample. Sequenced material: whole blood. Receptor source: an adult who was a healthcare worker with PCR-confirmed SARS-CoV-2 infection or an uninfected control (not recorded which).

This clonotype was seen at least ten times. The CDR3 sequence: CSVEHVYGSYNEQFF. The CDR3 nucleotides are TGCAGCGTTGAGCATGTGTATGGGTCCTACAATGAGCAGTTCTTC. J is TRBJ2-1 and V is TRBV29-1; no clear D. The CDR3 has 15 amino acids. Trimming shortened V by 3 bases and J by 1 base, and 13 bases separated the two germline ends. Germline V CDR1 and CDR2: SQVTM, ANQGSEA.

This clonotype was observed a few times. The rearrangement links TRBV20-1 to TRBJ1-5; D perhaps matches TRBD1 (6 bases). Trimming removed 2 bases from V and 5 bases from J, with 16 bases in between. CDR3 length equals 15 residues. Germline assignment: CDR1 DFQATT and CDR2 SNEGSKA (reference sequence). CDR3 DNA sequence: TGCAGTGCTAGATTAACAGGGCTCTACGATCAGCCCCAGCATTTT. Translation gives CSARLTGLYDQPQHF.

This clonotype has ten or more counts. The chain carries TRBV24-1 and TRBJ1-2, with D perhaps TRBD1 (5 bases). This CDR3 spans 12 amino acids. V gave up 7 bases and J gave up 8 bases, with 13 bases separating them. CDR1 is KGHDR, CDR2 SFDVKD, per germline. CDR3 nucleotide sequence: TGTGCCACCAGCAAGGCGCAGGGCGGCTACACCTTC. Translating gives CATSKAQGGYTF.

This clonotype was found many times. This sequence joins TRBV20-1 and TRBJ1-3, with 8 bases aligning to TRBD1. With V trimmed by 7 bases and J by 0 bases, 2 bases remained unmatched. The CDR3 totals 13 residues. The germline gives CDR1 DFQATT, CDR2 SNEGSKA (reference sequence). The CDR3 DNA sequence: TGCAGTGTGACAGGGGCCTCTGGAAACACCATATATTTT. This encodes CSVTGASGNTIYF.

This clonotype appeared many times. The V and J genes are TRBV24-1 and TRBJ2-3; 9 nucleotides agree with TRBD1. Germline V CDR1 and CDR2: KGHDR, SFDVKD. The CDR3 spans 16 residues. Losses at the gene ends were 4 bases for V and 1 base for J; bases not matched to a gene: 5. The CDR3 DNA follows: TGTGCCACCAGTGAATCCGGGACAGGGCGCACAGATACGCAGTATTTT. Its translation is CATSESGTGRTDTQYF.

This clonotype was seen repeatedly, ten times or more. The CDR3 reads CASSINGGDGNIQYF. In nucleotides, the CDR3 is TGTGCCAGCAGCATCAACGGGGGAGATGGAAACATTCAGTACTTC. The chain couples TRBV7-3 to TRBJ2-4, with D tentatively TRBD2 (6 bases). This CDR3 has 15 residues. Trimming left V 5 bases short and J 6 bases short, with 17 bases between. Germline CDR1 reads SGHTA; CDR2 reads FQGTGA.

DNA of the CDR3: TGTGCCAGCAAAAACCAAGGACAGTCTCATGGCTACACCTTC. It translates to CASKNQGQSHGYTF. The chain recombines TRBV28 with TRBJ1-2, with D maybe TRBD1 (6 bases). With 7 bases removed from V and 6 bases from J, the gap between germline ends came to 18 bases. The CDR3 sequence is 14 residues long. CDR1 is MDHEN and CDR2 is SYDVKM in the germline V gene.

This clonotype was counted many times. In DNA form, the CDR3 reads TGTGCCAGCAGCATCGGACAGGGGGGCCCTGGTGAGCAGTTCTTC. It is translated as CASSIGQGGPGEQFF. J is TRBJ2-1 and V is TRBV7-6; 10 bases are shared with TRBD1. The CDR3 is made up of 15 amino acids. Per germline, CDR1 SGHVS and CDR2 FNYEAQ. V was clipped by 5 bases and J by 9 bases; unmatched bases: 10.

This clonotype was detected ten times or more. CDR3 sequence (DNA): TGTGCCAGCAGTTTATCCCAGGGGATCAGCGAGCAGTACTTC. It encodes CASSLSQGISEQYF. The V call is TRBV12-3 or TRBV12-4, the J call TRBJ2-7, with a possible D match to TRBD1 (6 bases). CDR3 length: 14 residues. Trimming took 2 bases from V and 6 from J, leaving 14 bases between them.

The table lists this clonotype with a few counts. The genes are TRBV6-2 or TRBV6-3 and TRBJ2-7, with D uncertain. The V gene lost 2 bases and the J gene lost 6 bases, with 8 bases spanning the gap. Germline V gene sequence: CDR1 MNHEY, CDR2 SVGEGT. The length of the CDR3 is 12 residues. Here the CDR3 reads CASSYPPTEQYF. CDR3 DNA: TGTGCCAGCAGTTACCCGCCTACCGAGCAGTACTTC.

This clonotype was counted between two and nine times. The V and J genes are TRBV3-1 and TRBJ2-2; 16 bases fit TRBD2. The CDR3 has 16 residues. The ends lost 3 bases at V and 6 bases at J; junction bases unmatched: 1. CDR1 is LGHDT, CDR2 YNNKEL, per germline (reference sequence). CDR3 region: CASSQGLAGGPGELFF. The DNA for the CDR3 is TGTGCCAGCAGCCAGGGACTAGCGGGAGGGCCCGGGGAGCTGTTTTTT. Combining the CDR3 with reference TRBV3-1 and TRBJ2-2 gives the whole variable domain DTAVSQTPKYLVTQMGNDKSIKCEQNLGHDTMYWYKQDSKKFLKIMFSYNNKELIINETVPNRFSPKSPDKAHLNLHINSLELGDSAVYFCASSQGLAGGPGELFFGEGSRLTVL.

This clonotype was counted many times. The chain joins TRBV20-1 to TRBJ2-3; no firm D call. Trimming removed 3 bases from V and 2 bases from J, with 15 bases in between. The CDR3 loop spans 15 amino acids. The germline V gene encodes CDR1 DFQATT and CDR2 SNEGSKA (reference sequence). The CDR3 sequence: CSARVPVGNTDTQYF. The CDR3 coding sequence is TGCAGTGCTAGGGTCCCAGTGGGTAACACAGATACGCAGTATTTT.

This clonotype was detected many times. This chain joins TRBV7-2 and TRBJ1-5; no definite D call. Trimming removed 1 base from V and 7 bases from J, with 5 bases in between. The CDR3 sequence is 12 residues long. Germline values: CDR1 SGHTA, CDR2 FQGNSA. CDR3 sequence reads: CASSLDFQPQHF. CDR3 DNA sequence: TGTGCCAGCAGCTTAGACTTCCAGCCCCAGCATTTT.

This clonotype was picked up a small number of times. This chain joins TRBV29-1 and TRBJ1-1, with a weak D call TRBD1 (5 bases). V was trimmed by 0 bases and J by 3 bases, leaving 8 bases between them. Germline V CDR1 and CDR2: SQVTM, ANQGSEA. This CDR3 contains 13 residues. This CDR3 reads CSVEEWGDTEAFF. The CDR3 nucleotides read TGCAGCGTTGAAGAATGGGGGGACACTGAAGCTTTCTTT.

The table lists this clonotype with a few counts. The CDR3 coding sequence is TGCGCCAGCAGCTTGAGAGGGAATGGACCGGGCAATGAGCAGTTCTTC. Translating gives CASSLRGNGPGNEQFF. The chain uses TRBV5-1 and TRBJ2-1; weak D call: TRBD2 (5 bases). V was cut by 1 base and J by 6 bases, with 17 bases left in between. The CDR3 covers 16 residues. Germline CDR1 reads SGHRS; CDR2 reads YFSETQ.

This clonotype appeared many times. The chain has TRBV6-1 and TRBJ2-2, with D hard to call. The germline V gene has CDR1 MNHNS and CDR2 SASEGT. The V gene lost 6 bases and the J gene lost 4 bases, with 9 bases spanning the gap. CDR3 length equals 13 residues. CDR3 in amino acids: CASRLTSTGELFF. Here the CDR3 DNA reads TGTGCCAGCAGGCTAACAAGCACCGGGGAGCTGTTTTTT.

This clonotype is classed as large. The rearrangement links TRBV10-2 to TRBJ1-2; no clear D. Germline V lookup: CDR1 WSHSY, CDR2 SAAADI. The CDR3 extends over 12 amino acids. V was shortened by 5 bases and J by 2 bases, with 6 bases between the two germline ends. The CDR3 region has the DNA TGCGCCAGCAGTCCCGGGAACTATGGCTACACCTTC. This gives the protein CASSPGNYGYTF.

The chain recombines TRBV9 with TRBJ2-3, with D maybe TRBD1 (6 bases). The V gene's germline CDR1 is SGDLS and CDR2 YYNGEE. V was pared by 3 bases and J by 6 bases, with 11 bases between. CDR3 length: 13 residues. CDR3 region: CASSETGTDTQYF. For the CDR3, the DNA is TGTGCCAGCAGCGAGACAGGTACGGATACGCAGTATTTT.

The rearrangement uses TRBV6-4 and TRBJ1-2; 8 positions match TRBD1. Per the germline V gene, CDR1 is MRHNA and CDR2 is SNTAGT. V was pared by 9 bases and J by 4 bases, with 7 bases of the junction left unmatched. This CDR3 is 13 amino acids long. For the CDR3, the DNA is TGTGCCAGTCAGCCGGACAGGGTCTATGGCTACACCTTC. The encoded protein is CASQPDRVYGYTF.

This clonotype has a handful of counts. This sequence joins TRBV3-1 and TRBJ2-7; no clear D gene. The CDR3 has 11 amino acids. V dropped 1 base and J dropped 6 bases, with 4 bases sitting between them. The germline V gene encodes CDR1 LGHDT and CDR2 YNNKEL (reference sequence). CDR3 protein: CASSQVAEQYF. CDR3 nucleotide sequence: TGTGCCAGCAGCCAAGTGGCCGAGCAGTACTTC.

This clonotype was recorded many times. The chain couples TRBV29-1 to TRBJ1-2; a weak D match, TRBD1 (5 bases). This CDR3 spans 13 amino acids. V lost 2 bases and J lost 7, with 14 bases in between. Germline V gives CDR1 SQVTM, CDR2 ANQGSEA. CDR3 in DNA: TGCAGCGTTGAAAGTCAGGGTTCATCTGGCTACACCTTC. Translation: CSVESQGSSGYTF. The complete variable domain, with remaining parts taken from reference TRBV29-1 and TRBJ1-2, reads SAVISQKPSRDICQRGTSLTIQCQVDSQVTMMFWYRQQPGQSLTLIATANQGSEATYESGFVIDKFPISRPNLTFSTLTVSNMSPEDSSIYLCSVESQGSSGYTFGSGTRLTVV.

This clonotype came up many times. V gene TRBV15 combines with J gene TRBJ2-3, with TRBD2 identical over 10 bases. J gave up 2 bases and V 0 bases, and 5 bases lay outside the gene matches. Germline CDR1 and CDR2: LNHNV and YYDKDF (reference sequence). The length of the CDR3 is 17 residues. CDR3 DNA sequence: TGTGCCACCAGCAGAGACAGGACTAGCGGATACACAGATACGCAGTATTTT. Protein: CATSRDRTSGYTDTQYF. The whole variable domain, filled in from reference TRBV15 and TRBJ2-3, reads DAMVIQNPRYQVTQFGKPVTLSCSQTLNHNVMYWYQQKSSQAPKLLFHYYDKDFNNEADTPDNFQSRRPNTSFCFLDIRSPGLGDTAMYLCATSRDRTSGYTDTQYFGPGTRLTVL.

This clonotype was found many times. V usage is TRBV20-1 and J usage is TRBJ2-7; 14 bases match TRBD2. The trim removed 4 bases at V and 7 bases at J, leaving 6 bases unmatched. The length of the CDR3 is 14 residues. Germline CDR1 DFQATT, CDR2 SNEGSKA (reference sequence). For the CDR3, the DNA is TGCAGTGCTACAAGACTAGCGGGAGGGCGGGAGCAGTACTTC. Its protein is CSATRLAGGREQYF.

This clonotype was seen repeatedly, ten times or more. V gene TRBV28 combines with J gene TRBJ1-2, with unresolved D. V was cut by 5 bases and J by 6 bases, with 10 bases left in between. The length of the CDR3 is 12 residues. From germline, CDR1 is MDHEN and CDR2 SYDVKM. This CDR3 reads CASSLRYNGYTF. The CDR3 DNA reads as TGTGCCAGCAGTCTCCGGTATAATGGCTACACCTTC.

The chain has TRBV28 and TRBJ2-3; the D is unclear. This CDR3 is built from 14 residues. In germline, CDR1 is MDHEN, CDR2 SYDVKM. The V gene lost 3 bases and the J gene lost 0 bases, with 7 bases spanning the gap. The CDR3 DNA reads TGTGCCAGCAGTTTCTACGCGAGCACAGATACGCAGTATTTT. Amino acid sequence: CASSFYASTDTQYF. Full variable domain (rest looked up from reference TRBV28 and TRBJ2-3): DVKVTQSSRYLVKRTGEKVFLECVQDMDHENMFWYRQDPGLGLRLIYFSYDVKMKEKGDIPEGYSVSREKKERFSLILESASTNQTSMYLCASSFYASTDTQYFGPGTRLTVL.

This clonotype was seen repeatedly, ten times or more. The chain recombines TRBV28 with TRBJ2-7; no definite D call. The CDR3 has 14 amino acids. Germline CDR1 is MDHEN and CDR2 is SYDVKM. V lost 5 bases and J lost 3, with 14 bases in between. CDR3 DNA: TGTGCCAGCAGTCCCCCCCAGTCGGTCTACGAGCAGTACTTC. Protein: CASSPPQSVYEQYF.

This clonotype has at least ten counts. V is TRBV4-1 and J is TRBJ2-3, with 7 bases identical to TRBD1. V was pared by 4 bases and J by 2 bases, with 6 bases of the junction left unmatched. Germline CDR1 is MGHRA and CDR2 is YSYEKL. CDR3 size: 15 residues. The chain's CDR3 is CASSRGQLSTDTQYF. The CDR3 region has the DNA TGCGCCAGCAGCCGGGGACAGCTATCCACAGATACGCAGTATTTT.

This clonotype was counted at least ten times. J is TRBJ2-2 and V is TRBV6-2 or TRBV6-3, with 8 positions matching TRBD1. The CDR3 has 15 residues. Germline V lookup: CDR1 MNHEY, CDR2 SVGEGT. V was clipped by 4 bases and J by 7 bases; unmatched bases: 8. The CDR3 loop is CASSSPGTGVGELFF. The CDR3 DNA follows: TGTGCCAGCAGTTCCCCCGGGACAGGAGTCGGGGAGCTGTTTTTT.